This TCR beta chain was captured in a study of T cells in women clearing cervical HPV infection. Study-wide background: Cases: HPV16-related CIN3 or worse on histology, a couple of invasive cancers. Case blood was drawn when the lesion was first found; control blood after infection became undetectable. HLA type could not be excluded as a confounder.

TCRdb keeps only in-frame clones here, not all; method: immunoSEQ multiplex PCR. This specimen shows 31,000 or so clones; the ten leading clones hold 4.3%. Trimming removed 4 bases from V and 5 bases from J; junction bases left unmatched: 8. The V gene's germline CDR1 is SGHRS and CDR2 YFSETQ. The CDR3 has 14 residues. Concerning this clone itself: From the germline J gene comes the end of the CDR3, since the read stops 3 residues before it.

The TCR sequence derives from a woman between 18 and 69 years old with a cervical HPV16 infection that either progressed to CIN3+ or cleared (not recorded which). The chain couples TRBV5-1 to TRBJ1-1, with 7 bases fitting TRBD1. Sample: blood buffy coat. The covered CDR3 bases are TGCGCCAGCAGCCGAACAGGGGACCAGACTGAA. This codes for CASSRTGDQTE. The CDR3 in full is CASSRTGDQTEAFF.